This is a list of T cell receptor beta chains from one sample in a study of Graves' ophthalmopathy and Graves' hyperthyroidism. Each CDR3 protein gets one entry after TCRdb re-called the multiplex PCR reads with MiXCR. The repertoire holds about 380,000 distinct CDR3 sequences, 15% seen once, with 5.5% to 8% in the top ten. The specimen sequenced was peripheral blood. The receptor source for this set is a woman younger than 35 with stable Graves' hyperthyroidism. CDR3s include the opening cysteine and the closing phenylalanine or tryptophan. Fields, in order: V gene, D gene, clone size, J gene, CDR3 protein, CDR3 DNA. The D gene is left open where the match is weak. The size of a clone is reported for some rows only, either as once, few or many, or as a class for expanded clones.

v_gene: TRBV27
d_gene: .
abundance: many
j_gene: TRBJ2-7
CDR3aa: CASSPAGQDYEQYF
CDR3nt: TGTGCCAGCAGTCCAGCAGGCCAGGACTACGAGCAGTACTTC

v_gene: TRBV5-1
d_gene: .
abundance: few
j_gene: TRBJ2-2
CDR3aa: CASSLQGPGELFF
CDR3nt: TGCGCCAGCAGCTTACAGGGCCCCGGGGAGCTGTTTTTT

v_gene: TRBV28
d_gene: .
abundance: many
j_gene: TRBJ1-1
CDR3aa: CASSLVGAEAFF
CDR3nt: TGTGCCAGCAGTTTAGTCGGGGCGGAAGCTTTCTTT

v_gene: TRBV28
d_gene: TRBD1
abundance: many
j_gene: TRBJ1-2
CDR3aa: CASSAAGRGREGYTF
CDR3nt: TGTGCCAGCAGTGCCGCGGGCAGGGGGCGCGAGGGCTACACCTTC

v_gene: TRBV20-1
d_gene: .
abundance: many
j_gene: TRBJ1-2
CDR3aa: CSAGHPPNYGYTF
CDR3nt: TGCAGTGCTGGCCACCCCCCTAACTATGGCTACACCTTC

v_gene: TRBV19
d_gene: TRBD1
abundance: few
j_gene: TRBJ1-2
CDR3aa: CATTGGYGYTF
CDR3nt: TGTGCCACGACAGGGGGCTATGGCTACACCTTC

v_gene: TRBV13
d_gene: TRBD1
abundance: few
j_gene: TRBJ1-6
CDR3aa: CASSPQGADSPLHF
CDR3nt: TGTGCCAGCAGCCCCCAGGGGGCGGATTCACCCCTCCACTTT

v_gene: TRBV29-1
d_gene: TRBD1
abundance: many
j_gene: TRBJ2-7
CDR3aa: CSGGDREGEQYF
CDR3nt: TGCAGCGGCGGGGACAGGGAAGGCGAGCAGTACTTC

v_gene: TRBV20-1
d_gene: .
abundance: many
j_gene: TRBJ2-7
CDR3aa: CSARDKGRGFYEQYF
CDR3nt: TGCAGTGCTAGAGATAAGGGGCGGGGCTTCTACGAGCAGTACTTC

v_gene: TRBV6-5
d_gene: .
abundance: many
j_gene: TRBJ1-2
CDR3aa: CASSYSKDPYGYTF
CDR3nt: TGTGCCAGCAGTTACTCCAAGGACCCCTATGGCTACACCTTC

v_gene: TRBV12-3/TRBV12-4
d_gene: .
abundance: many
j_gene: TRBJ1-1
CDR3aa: CASSYWGGSAFF
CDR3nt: TGTGCCAGCAGTTACTGGGGGGGCAGTGCTTTCTTT

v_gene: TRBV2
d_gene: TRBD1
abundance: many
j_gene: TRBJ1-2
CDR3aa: CASSEVGQGANGYTF
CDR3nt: TGTGCCAGCAGTGAAGTAGGACAGGGGGCAAATGGCTACACCTTC

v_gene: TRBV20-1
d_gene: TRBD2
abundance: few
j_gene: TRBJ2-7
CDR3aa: CSANPMGEGTYEQYF
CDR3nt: TGCAGTGCCAACCCCATGGGGGAGGGCACTTACGAGCAGTACTTC

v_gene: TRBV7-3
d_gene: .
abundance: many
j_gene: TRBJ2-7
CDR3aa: CASSSSPVPFYEQYF
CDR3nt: TGTGCCAGCAGCTCGAGTCCCGTGCCCTTTTACGAGCAGTACTTC

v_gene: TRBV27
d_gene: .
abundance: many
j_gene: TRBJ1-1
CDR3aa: CATLDIMNTEAFF
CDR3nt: TGTGCCACCCTGGACATCATGAACACTGAAGCTTTCTTT

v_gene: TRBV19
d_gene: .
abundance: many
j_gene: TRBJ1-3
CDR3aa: CASSPSGRWGNTIYF
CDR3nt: TGTGCCAGTAGTCCCTCGGGACGATGGGGAAACACCATATATTTT

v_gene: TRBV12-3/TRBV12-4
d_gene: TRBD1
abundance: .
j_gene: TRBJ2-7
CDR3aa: CASSSRGRGMDEQYF
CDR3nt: TGTGCCAGCAGTTCCAGAGGCAGGGGGATGGACGAGCAGTACTTC

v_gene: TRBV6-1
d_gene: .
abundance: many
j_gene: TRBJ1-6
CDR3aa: CASSEISGDNSPLHF
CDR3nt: TGTGCCAGCAGTGAAATCTCTGGGGATAATTCACCCCTCCACTTT

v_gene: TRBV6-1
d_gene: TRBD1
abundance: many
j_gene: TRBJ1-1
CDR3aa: CASRDRDGPEAFF
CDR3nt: TGTGCCAGCAGAGACAGGGATGGACCTGAAGCTTTCTTT

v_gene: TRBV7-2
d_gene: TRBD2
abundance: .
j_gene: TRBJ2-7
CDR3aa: CASSLVGGRRREQYF
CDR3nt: TGTGCCAGCAGCTTAGTGGGCGGGAGGAGGCGCGAGCAGTACTTC

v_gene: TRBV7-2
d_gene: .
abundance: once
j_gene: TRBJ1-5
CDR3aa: CASSPWGWGNQPQHF
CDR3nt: TGTGCCAGCAGCCCCTGGGGGTGGGGGAATCAGCCCCAGCATTTT

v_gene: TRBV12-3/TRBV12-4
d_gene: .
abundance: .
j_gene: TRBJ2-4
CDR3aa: CASSVGLAKNMQYF
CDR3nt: TGTGCCAGTAGTGTCGGGCTAGCCAAAAACATGCAGTACTTC

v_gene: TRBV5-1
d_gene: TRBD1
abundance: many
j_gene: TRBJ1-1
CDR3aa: CASSSNRGVNTEAFF
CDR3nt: TGCGCCAGCAGCTCTAACAGGGGAGTGAACACTGAAGCTTTCTTT

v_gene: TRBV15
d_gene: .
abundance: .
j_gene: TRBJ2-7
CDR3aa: CATSRAGLLSYDQYF
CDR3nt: TGTGCCACCAGCAGAGCAGGACTTCTCTCCTACGATCAGTACTTC

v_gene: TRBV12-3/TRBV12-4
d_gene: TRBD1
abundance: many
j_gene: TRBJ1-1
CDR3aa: CASSPGAARGYTEAFF
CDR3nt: TGTGCCAGCAGTCCAGGGGCGGCCAGGGGGTACACTGAAGCTTTCTTT

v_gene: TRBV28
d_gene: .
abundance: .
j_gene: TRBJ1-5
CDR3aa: CASSSPGTALSDQPQHF
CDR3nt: TGTGCCAGCAGTTCCCCTGGGACCGCCCTTAGTGATCAGCCCCAGCATTTT

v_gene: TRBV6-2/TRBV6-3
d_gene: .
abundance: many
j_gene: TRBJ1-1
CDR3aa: CASIWGGEAFF
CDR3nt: TGTGCCAGCATCTGGGGGGGCGAAGCTTTCTTT

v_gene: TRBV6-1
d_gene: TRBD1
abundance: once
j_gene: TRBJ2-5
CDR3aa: CASIDRGETQYF
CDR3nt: TGTGCCAGCATTGACAGGGGAGAGACCCAGTACTTC

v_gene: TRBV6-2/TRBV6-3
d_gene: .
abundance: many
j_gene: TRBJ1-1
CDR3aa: CASSPLDRINTEAFF
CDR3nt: TGTGCCAGCAGTCCTCTTGACAGGATTAACACTGAAGCTTTCTTT